A single sample gave rise to the 28 T cell receptor beta chains below, sequenced in a study of OX40 agonist ivuxolimab in advanced cancers. Repertoires were generated with immunoSEQ multiplex PCR, while TCRdb's copy carries only in-frame clones and drops some. The repertoire holds about 70,000 clones, with around 90% as singletons. Material: CD4+ or CD8+ T cells sorted from blood, obtained in a trial of the OX40 agonist ivuxolimab. Receptor source: an adult with an advanced solid tumor such as melanoma, head and neck, liver or kidney cancer.

The chain carries TRBV29-1 and TRBJ2-7, with D unclear. V lost 4 bases and J lost 4, with 11 bases in between. The CDR3 length is 12 residues. Germline V gene sequence: CDR1 SQVTM, CDR2 ANQGSEA. This CDR3 reads CSVVKVGYEQYF. The CDR3 nucleotides read TGCAGCGTTGTGAAGGTGGGGTACGAGCAGTACTTC.

The V call is TRBV6-1, the J call TRBJ1-2, with D unclear. The CDR3 consists of 12 residues. The ends were cut back, 10 bases at V and 5 bases at J, with 14 bases in the middle. Germline V gene sequence: CDR1 MNHNS, CDR2 SASEGT. The CDR3 DNA follows: TGTGCCATTAACGATATTGGGTATGGCTACACCTTC. Its translation is CAINDIGYGYTF.

The gene calls are TRBV28 and TRBJ2-7, with TRBD2 matching 10 bases. Losses at the gene ends were 5 bases for V and 6 bases for J; bases not matched to a gene: 13. This CDR3 contains 16 residues. The germline CDR1 and CDR2 sequences are MDHEN and SYDVKM. CDR3 sequence: CASSEPSSGRAGEQYF. The CDR3 nucleotides read TGTGCCAGCAGTGAACCATCCAGCGGGAGGGCCGGCGAGCAGTACTTC.

The rearrangement uses TRBV7-9 and TRBJ1-1; D unresolved. Germline CDR1 reads SEHNR; CDR2 reads FQNEAQ (reference sequence). This CDR3 contains 11 residues. V dropped 3 bases and J dropped 8 bases, with 7 bases sitting between them. CDR3 in DNA: TGTGCCAGCAGCTTCTCAACAGAAGCTTTCTTT. It is translated as CASSFSTEAFF.

This chain links TRBV5-6 with TRBJ2-2; D is unresolved. Between the trimmed V and J ends, which lost 0 bases and 4 bases, there was a span of 7 bases. CDR1 is SGHDT, CDR2 YYEEEE, per germline. This CDR3 spans 14 amino acids. The CDR3 coding sequence is TGTGCCAGCAGCTTGGCCGGCGGCACCGGGGAGCTGTTTTTT. Amino acid sequence: CASSLAGGTGELFF.

This chain joins TRBV4-1 and TRBJ1-4; D ambiguous. The CDR3 is 12 amino acids. The V and J ends lost 1 base and 8 bases respectively, with 5 bases between them. The V gene's germline CDR1 is MGHRA and CDR2 YSYEKL. CDR3 residues: CASSQAFEKLFF. In DNA, the CDR3 is TGCGCCAGCAGCCAAGCTTTCGAAAAACTGTTTTTT.

The rearrangement joins TRBV28 to TRBJ2-1, with 14 bases that match TRBD2. This CDR3 is built from 19 residues. The ends lost 6 bases at V and 4 bases at J; junction bases unmatched: 14. The germline V gene has CDR1 MDHEN and CDR2 SYDVKM. CDR3 nucleotides: TGTGCCAGCAGCGGAGCCGGGACTAGCGGGAGAGTGAGGTACAATGAGCAGTTCTTC. Translated, it gives CASSGAGTSGRVRYNEQFF.

This clone was seen once. The V gene is TRBV23-1, the J gene TRBJ2-6, with 12 nucleotides matching TRBD1. TRBV23-1 is an ORF for which the function is uncertain. The CDR3 extends over 20 amino acids. J gave up 1 base and V 6 bases, and 13 bases lay outside the gene matches. Here the CDR3 DNA reads TGCGCCAGCAGCTATCTTCGGGGACAGGGGGCAGTATCTGGGGCCAACGTCCTGACTTTC. It specifies CASSYLRGQGAVSGANVLTF.

The rearrangement joins TRBV2 to TRBJ2-5; D remains unclear. The CDR3 totals 14 residues. Germline V gene lookup returns CDR1 SNHLY and CDR2 FYNNEI. V was pared by 6 bases and J by 3 bases, with 14 bases between. This CDR3 is CASSPDGGKETQYF. The CDR3 bases are TGTGCCAGCAGCCCGGACGGTGGGAAAGAGACCCAGTACTTC.

This clone is a singleton in its sample. V and J are TRBV11-2 and TRBJ2-1; possibly TRBD1 for D (6 bases). The V gene lost 4 bases and the J gene lost 0 bases, with 10 bases spanning the gap. Per germline, CDR1 SGHAT and CDR2 FQNNGV. The CDR3 extends over 15 amino acids. CDR3 sequence reads: CASSYTGSSYNEQFF. CDR3 DNA sequence: TGTGCCAGCAGCTATACAGGGAGCTCCTACAATGAGCAGTTCTTC.

The V gene is TRBV2, the J gene TRBJ1-1; tentatively, D is TRBD1 (6 bases). In germline, CDR1 is SNHLY, CDR2 FYNNEI. V lost 6 bases and J 1 base, leaving 9 bases between the germline ends. The CDR3 consists of 13 residues. CDR3 sequence (DNA): TGTGCCAGCAGGGGGGCGCAGAACACTGAAGCTTTCTTT. Its protein is CASRGAQNTEAFF.

This chain uses TRBV2 with TRBJ1-5; 10 nucleotides agree with TRBD1. CDR3 size: 15 residues. CDR1 is SNHLY and CDR2 is FYNNEI in the germline V gene. J lost 4 bases, V lost 3 bases, and 3 bases had no gene match. Written as DNA, the CDR3 is TGTGCCAGCAGTGAGGGACAGGGGCGAAATCAGCCCCAGCATTTT. Its protein is CASSEGQGRNQPQHF. The whole variable domain, filled in from reference TRBV2 and TRBJ1-5, reads EPEVTQTPSHQVTQMGQEVILRCVPISNHLYFYWYRQILGQKVEFLVSFYNNEISEKSEIFDDQFSVERPDGSNFTLKIRSTKLEDSAMYFCASSEGQGRNQPQHFGDGTRLSIL.

This clone was detected once. This chain uses TRBV27 with TRBJ2-2; D unresolved. V dropped 7 bases and J dropped 0 bases, with 9 bases sitting between them. The germline V gene has CDR1 MNHEY and CDR2 SMNVEV (reference sequence). The CDR3 spans 14 residues. This CDR3 is CASKMVPNTGELFF. The CDR3 bases are TGTGCCAGCAAGATGGTTCCGAACACCGGGGAGCTGTTTTTT.

This chain joins TRBV7-2 and TRBJ2-5; D possibly corresponds to TRBD1 (6 bases). CDR3 size: 14 residues. V was shortened by 5 bases and J by 5 bases, with 15 bases between the two germline ends. Germline CDR1 and CDR2: SGHTA and FQGNSA. The CDR3 here is CASSTGTLRETQYF. In DNA form, the CDR3 reads TGTGCCAGCAGCACGGGGACACTAAGGGAGACCCAGTACTTC.

This chain links TRBV10-2 with TRBJ2-4, with 9 bases aligning to TRBD2. The CDR3 is 14 residues long. J gave up 12 bases and V 1 base, and 7 bases lay outside the gene matches. Germline V lookup: CDR1 WSHSY, CDR2 SAAADI. The CDR3 sequence: CASSELSAGGPQYF. CDR3 nucleotides: TGCGCCAGCAGTGAGTTATCGGCGGGGGGGCCTCAGTACTTC.

The rearrangement links TRBV10-3 to TRBJ2-1; D is undetermined. Trimming shortened V by 4 bases and J by 9 bases, and 10 bases separated the two germline ends. The CDR3 spans 12 residues. Germline V gene lookup returns CDR1 ENHRY and CDR2 SYGVKD. DNA of the CDR3: TGTGCCATCAGTGCTGGGTCGAGTGAGCAGTTCTTC. Translation gives CAISAGSSEQFF.

V usage is TRBV7-8 and J usage is TRBJ2-1, with TRBD2 matching 14 bases. This CDR3 is 17 amino acids long. Germline loops: CDR1 SGHVS, CDR2 FQNEAQ. Trimming at V came to 5 bases and at J to 5 bases, leaving 8 bases not matched to a gene. The CDR3 spells CASSDRRLAGGHNEQFF. The CDR3 DNA reads TGTGCCAGCAGCGACCGAAGACTAGCGGGAGGGCACAATGAGCAGTTCTTC.

The J gene is TRBJ2-3, the V gene TRBV5-6, with a tentative D call TRBD1 (5 bases). The CDR3 length is 13 residues. The germline CDR1 and CDR2 sequences are SGHDT and YYEEEE. V lost 2 bases, J lost 4 bases, and 8 bases lay in between. The CDR3: CASSFKGADTQYF. The CDR3 DNA reads TGTGCCAGCAGCTTCAAAGGGGCAGATACGCAGTATTTT.

The rearrangement uses TRBV5-4 and TRBJ2-7; 10 bases map to TRBD2. This CDR3 spans 15 amino acids. In germline, CDR1 is SGHNT, CDR2 YYREEE (reference sequence). V lost 2 bases and J lost 4; bases outside the gene matches: 6. DNA for the CDR3: TGTGCCAGCAGCTTCCTCCCAGCGGGGGGGTACGAGCAGTACTTC. Protein: CASSFLPAGGYEQYF.

CDR3 sequence: CASSSPGTGPKEQYF. CDR3 nucleotides: TGTGCCAGCAGTAGCCCCGGGACAGGGCCTAAAGAGCAGTACTTC. The genes are TRBV6-5 and TRBJ2-7; 9 nucleotides line up with TRBD1. V dropped 5 bases and J dropped 7; count of bases not matched to a gene: 12. This CDR3 has 15 residues. Germline CDR1 reads MNHEY; CDR2 reads SVGAGI.

This clone has a handful of counts. The chain carries TRBV7-3 and TRBJ1-5; TRBD1 matches at 8 bases. Germline V gene sequence: CDR1 SGHTA, CDR2 FQGTGA. The CDR3 has 16 residues. V was pared by 7 bases and J by 4 bases, with 12 bases of the junction left unmatched. Here the CDR3 reads CASNQLLRDRNQPQHF. The CDR3 DNA reads TGTGCCAGCAACCAACTCCTCCGGGACAGGAATCAGCCCCAGCATTTT.

CDR3 region: CASSKVRGMETQYF. CDR3 nucleotide sequence: TGTGCCAGCAGCAAAGTGCGGGGTATGGAGACCCAGTACTTC. The V and J genes are TRBV21-1 and TRBJ2-5; no DNA check was done on the table's D call, TRBD2. TRBV21-1 is annotated as a pseudogene. This CDR3 region has 14 residues.

This clone was seen only a few times. The germline gene is not matched at one end of the junction; a read error may be the cause. J is TRBJ1-1 and V is TRBV28; D is possibly TRBD1 (5 bases). Per the germline V gene, CDR1 is MDHEN and CDR2 is SYDVKM. The CDR3 runs to 12 residues. CDR3 nucleotide sequence: TGTGCCAGCAGTTTACTCCGCGGCAGGGCGGCCTTT. Its translation is CASSLLRGRAAF.

J is TRBJ2-1 and V is TRBV7-2, with TRBD2 matching 13 bases. CDR1 is SGHTA, CDR2 FQGNSA, per germline. The CDR3 is 16 amino acids. V shed 3 bases and J 4 bases; nucleotides not matched to a gene: 3. The chain's CDR3 is CASSFKLAGGYNEQFF. The DNA for the CDR3 is TGTGCCAGCAGCTTTAAACTAGCGGGAGGGTACAATGAGCAGTTCTTC. The variable domain in full, completed from reference TRBV7-2 and TRBJ2-1, reads GAGVSQSPSNKVTEKGKDVELRCDPISGHTALYWYRQSLGQGLEFLIYFQGNSAPDKSGLPSDRFSAERTGGSVSTLTIQRTQQEDSAVYLCASSFKLAGGYNEQFFGPGTRLTVL.

This clone was observed a few times. The chain carries TRBV5-1 and TRBJ2-7; 11 bases agree with TRBD1. V dropped 4 bases and J dropped 4; count of bases not matched to a gene: 4. Germline CDR1 reads SGHRS; CDR2 reads YFSETQ. This CDR3 comprises 14 residues. CDR3 nucleotides: TGCGCCAGCAGCATTGGACAGGGGGCGTACGAGCAGTACTTC. The encoded protein is CASSIGQGAYEQYF.

The chain joins TRBV10-3 to TRBJ2-1; 8 bases align to TRBD1. Germline CDR1 reads ENHRY; CDR2 reads SYGVKD. After removal of 7 bases from V and 4 bases from J, the junction contained 6 bases not matched to a gene. The CDR3 has 14 amino acids. The CDR3 spells CAITAGGMYNEQFF. CDR3 coding DNA: TGTGCCATCACGGCAGGGGGCATGTACAATGAGCAGTTCTTC.

The chain employs TRBV6-1 and TRBJ1-4; perhaps TRBD1 as D (6 bases). The CDR3 length is 15 residues. V dropped 6 bases and J dropped 4 bases, with 15 bases sitting between them. Germline CDR1 reads MNHNS; CDR2 reads SASEGT. The CDR3: CASRGATGFNEKLFF. CDR3 in DNA: TGTGCCAGCAGGGGGGCGACAGGTTTTAATGAAAAACTGTTTTTT.

This chain joins TRBV21-1 and TRBJ1-5. TRBV21-1 is classified as a pseudogene. This CDR3 spans 13 amino acids. The CDR3 here is CASSKGENQPQHF. CDR3 in DNA: TGTGCCAGCAGCAAAGGGGAGAATCAGCCCCAGCATTTT.